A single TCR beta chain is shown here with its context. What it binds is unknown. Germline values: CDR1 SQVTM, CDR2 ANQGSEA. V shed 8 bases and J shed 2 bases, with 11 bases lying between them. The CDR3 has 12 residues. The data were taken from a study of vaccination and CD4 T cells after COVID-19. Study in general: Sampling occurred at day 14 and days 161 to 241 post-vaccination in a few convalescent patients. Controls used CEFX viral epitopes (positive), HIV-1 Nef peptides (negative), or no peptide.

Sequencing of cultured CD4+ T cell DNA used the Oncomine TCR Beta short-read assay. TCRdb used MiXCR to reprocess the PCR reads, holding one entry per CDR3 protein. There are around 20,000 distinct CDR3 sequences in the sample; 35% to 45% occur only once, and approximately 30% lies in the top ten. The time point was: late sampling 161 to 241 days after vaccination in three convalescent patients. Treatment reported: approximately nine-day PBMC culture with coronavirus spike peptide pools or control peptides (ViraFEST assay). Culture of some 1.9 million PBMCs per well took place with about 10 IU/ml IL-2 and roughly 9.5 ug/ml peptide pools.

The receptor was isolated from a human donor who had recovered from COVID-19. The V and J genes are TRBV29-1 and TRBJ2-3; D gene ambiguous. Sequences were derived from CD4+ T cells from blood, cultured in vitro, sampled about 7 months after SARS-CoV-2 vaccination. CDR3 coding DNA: TGCAGCACCCAAAGGTCCACAGATACGCAGTATTTT. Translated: CSTQRSTDTQYF.